This T cell receptor beta chain derives from a study of T cells in Graves' hyperthyroidism and ophthalmopathy. This clonotype was observed at least ten times. The V gene lost 4 bases and the J gene lost 0 bases, with 10 bases spanning the gap. The length of the CDR3 is 15 residues. CDR1 is SEHNR and CDR2 is FQNEAQ in the germline V gene (reference sequence). Amplification of TCR beta CDR3 regions used RNA as the template. HTBI primers were used for first-round RT-PCR of the TCR CDR3. MiXCR was run by TCRdb on the multiplex PCR reads, yielding one entry per CDR3 protein. The sample has 750,000 to 900,000 distinct CDR3 sequences; 38% are singletons.

Sample: blood. The sequence derives from a man between 18 and 29 years old with Graves' hyperthyroidism. The chain has TRBV7-9 and TRBJ1-3; the D is unclear. This CDR3 is CASSSDASSGNTIYF. CDR3 bases: TGTGCCAGCAGCTCGGACGCATCCTCTGGAAACACCATATATTTT.